This T cell receptor (beta chain) was sequenced during a study of metastatic and nonmetastatic thyroid tumors. Across the study: Both malignant and benign thyroid patients supplied peripheral blood and tumor or nodule tissue samples, across which the repertoires of these patients were then compared.

Every patient underwent thyroid surgery untreated. How the authors handled the data: Between-group CDR3 differences, defined by clinicopathological status, yielded a distant-metastasis classifier for papillary thyroid cancer. Through MiXCR, TCRdb re-clonotyped the PCR reads. The V and J calls, along with clone size, are taken from TCRdb and not from the paper's own processing. The repertoire holds more than 40,000 clones, with about 3.3% as singletons. Between the trimmed V and J ends, which lost 0 bases and 2 bases, there was a span of 8 bases. Per the germline V gene, CDR1 is DFQATT and CDR2 is SNEGSKA (reference sequence). There are 14 residues in the CDR3.

The sample comprised blood. The TCR was taken from a female donor with papillary thyroid cancer or a benign thyroid nodule (not recorded which). Some clones in this sample may be carry-over from other donors' samples. This chain links TRBV20-1 with TRBJ2-1; D remains ambiguous. The CDR3 loop is CSARDKIAYNEQFF. The CDR3 nucleotides read TGCAGTGCTAGAGATAAAATAGCCTACAATGAGCAGTTCTTC.